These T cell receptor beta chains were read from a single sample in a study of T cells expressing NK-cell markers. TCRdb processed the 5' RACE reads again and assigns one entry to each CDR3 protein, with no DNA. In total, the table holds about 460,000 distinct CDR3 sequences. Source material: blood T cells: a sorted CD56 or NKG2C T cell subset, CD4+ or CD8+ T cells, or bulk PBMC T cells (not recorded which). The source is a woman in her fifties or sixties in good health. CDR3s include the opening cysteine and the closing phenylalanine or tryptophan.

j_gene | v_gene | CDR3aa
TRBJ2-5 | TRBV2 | CASSAYDKETQYF
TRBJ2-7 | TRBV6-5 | CASSPLSGSGNEQYF
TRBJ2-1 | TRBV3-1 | CASSQNPGLAGAGEQFF
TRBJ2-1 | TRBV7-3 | CASSAGPARNEQFF
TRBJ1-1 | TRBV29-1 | CSVVRRDRGRGLAEAFF
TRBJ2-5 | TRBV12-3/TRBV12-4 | CASSPSWGLGETQYF
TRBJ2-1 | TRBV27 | CASTGGIYYNEQFF
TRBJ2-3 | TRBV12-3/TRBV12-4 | CASSPGTSGRDDTQYF
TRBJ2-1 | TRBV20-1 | CSAPPEASYNEQFF
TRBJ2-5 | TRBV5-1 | CASSRRDSGEGTQYF
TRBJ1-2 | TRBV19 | CASSQLTGSANYGYTF
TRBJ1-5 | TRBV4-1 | CASSQEPGQGNQPQHF
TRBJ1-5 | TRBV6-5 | CVSAKEASNQPQHF
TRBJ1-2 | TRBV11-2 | CASSPQGRGYGYTF
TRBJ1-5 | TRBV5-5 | CASSPLGSSNQPQHF
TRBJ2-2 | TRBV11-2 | CASSLRQAGELFF
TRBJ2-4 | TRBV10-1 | CASSDNRPGTKNIQYF
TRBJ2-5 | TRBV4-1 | CASSPTLRGEETQYF
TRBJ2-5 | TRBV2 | CANSKDRGRGETQYF
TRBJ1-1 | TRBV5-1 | CASSLTGFGVNTEAFF
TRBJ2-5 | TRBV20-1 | CSANRVLGDQETQYF
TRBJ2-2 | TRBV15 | CATSRDLLQVTGELFF
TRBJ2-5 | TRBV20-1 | CSASLAGGLETQYF
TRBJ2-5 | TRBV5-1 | CASSSRDPKETQYF
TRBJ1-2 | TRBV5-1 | CASSFSGTGGYTF
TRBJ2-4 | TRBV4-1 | CASSQEGRDRQYF
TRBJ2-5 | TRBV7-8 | CASSLGGKWETQYF
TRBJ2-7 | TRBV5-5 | CASSLEGEVYEQYF
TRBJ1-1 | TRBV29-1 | CSVGLMGAEAFF
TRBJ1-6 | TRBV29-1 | CSVRGQGGNSPLHF
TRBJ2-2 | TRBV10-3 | CAIRDSGNTGELFF
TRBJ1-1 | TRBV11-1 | CASSSSGQGWRTEAFF
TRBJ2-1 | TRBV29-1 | CSVEAGVGEQFF
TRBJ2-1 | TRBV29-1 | CSVASGRVLGEQFF
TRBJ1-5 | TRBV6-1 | CASIGTANQPQHF
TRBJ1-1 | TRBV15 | CATSRDGQLAFF
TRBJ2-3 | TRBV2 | CASSLIRGSTDTQYF
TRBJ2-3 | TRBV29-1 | CSVGHGRSTDTQYF
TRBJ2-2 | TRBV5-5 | CASSWVLIAGAKFGELFF
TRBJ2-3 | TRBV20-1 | CSAIVPAADTQYF
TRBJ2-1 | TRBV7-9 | CASSPHWRSGRYNEQFF
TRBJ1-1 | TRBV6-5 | CASSYLGVEAFF
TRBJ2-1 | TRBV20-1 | CSAKGRLAIGYNEQFF
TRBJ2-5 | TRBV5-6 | CASSFERPGALRETQYF
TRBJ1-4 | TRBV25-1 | CASSVSQRTNEKLFF
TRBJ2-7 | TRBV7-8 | CATRDRTYEQYF
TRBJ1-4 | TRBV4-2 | CASSQDLDEVNEKLFF
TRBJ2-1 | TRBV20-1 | CSADGLGFGEQLF
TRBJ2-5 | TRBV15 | CATSGSSGWGETQYF
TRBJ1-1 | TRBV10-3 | CAISAGTTTEAFF
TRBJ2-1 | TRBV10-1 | CASSEWAGGTPLNEQFF
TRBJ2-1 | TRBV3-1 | CASSPWTGSYNEQFF
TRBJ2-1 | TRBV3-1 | CASSQDLGAEQFF
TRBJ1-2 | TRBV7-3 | CASSLRPVGGASYGYTF
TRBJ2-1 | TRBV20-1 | CSAREVIEEQFF
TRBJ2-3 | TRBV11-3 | CASSWTGSDTQYF